The entry below gives a single TCR beta chain sequence along with its context. Repertoires were generated with immunoSEQ multiplex PCR, while TCRdb's copy carries only in-frame clones and drops some. The table shows some 140,000 clones, with about 82% occurring only once. The sample is drawn from a study of cytomegalovirus exposure and HLA in healthy donors. CDR1 is MNHEY and CDR2 is SVGAGI in the germline V gene. The CDR3 extends over 15 amino acids. V was pared by 6 bases and J by 3 bases, with 18 bases between. V is TRBV6-5 and J is TRBJ2-7; tentative D call: TRBD2 (6 bases). Material: PBMCs. The TCR comes from a human donor in good health. The CDR3 reads CASRRRDWGIYEQYF. The CDR3 nucleotides read TGTGCCAGCAGACGCCGGGACTGGGGAATCTACGAGCAGTACTTC.